These T cell receptor beta chains were read from a single sample in a study of blood T cell repertoires in COVID-19. This table comes from immunoSEQ multiplex PCR, and its TCRdb copy is limited to in-frame clones, with some not included. The repertoire has roughly 180,000 clones, about 82% of them found once; the top ten carry roughly 5%. The sequenced sample was peripheral blood. These receptors were obtained from a woman under 40 with acute or convalescent COVID-19. Both conserved end residues are part of each CDR3. D genes are given only for firm matches. Clone size is given for some rows only: seen once, a few or many times, or a class if the clone is expanded.

abundance	v_gene	j_gene	d_gene	CDR3nt	CDR3aa
-	TRBV6-1	TRBJ2-1	-	TGTGCCAGCAGTGGCTCTAGCGCTTCTTCCTACAATGAGCAGTTCTTC	CASSGSSASSYNEQFF
few	TRBV5-1	TRBJ1-2	-	TGCGCCAGCAGCTTGGGGGGCTTACCCGGGAGTGGCTACACCTTC	CASSLGGLPGSGYTF
-	TRBV5-1	TRBJ1-3	-	TGCGCCAGCAGTCTTTCGGGTCCTGGAAACACCATATATTTT	CASSLSGPGNTIYF
-	TRBV19	TRBJ2-7	-	TGTGCCAGTAGTATAGACCCCGCGGGGCTCGAGCAGTACTTC	CASSIDPAGLEQYF
-	TRBV19	TRBJ1-1	TRBD1	TGTGCCAGTAGTCTTAATTGGCTCAGGGGGCGCGGCACTGAAGCTTTCTTT	CASSLNWLRGRGTEAFF
few	TRBV30	TRBJ2-2	TRBD2	TGTGCCTGGAGCGCCCTAGGGCGGGGGGCAATGAAATCGAACACCGGGGAGCTGTTTTTT	CAWSALGRGAMKSNTGELFF
-	TRBV11-3	TRBJ2-3	-	TGTGCCAGCAGCTTAGATCAGGACAGATCAGATACGCAGTATTTT	CASSLDQDRSDTQYF
-	TRBV19	TRBJ1-1	-	TGTGCCAGTACTGAGACAGGTCCCCCTCTCCGGAACACTGAAGCTTTCTTT	CASTETGPPLRNTEAFF
-	TRBV5-1	TRBJ1-1	-	TGCGCCAGCAGCTTGGAGTGGCAAAACACTGAAGCTTTCTTT	CASSLEWQNTEAFF
-	TRBV25-1	TRBJ1-1	-	TGTGCCAGCAGTGAATTGAGGGAACTCTCCACTGAAGCTTTCTTT	CASSELRELSTEAFF
-	TRBV27	TRBJ1-6	-	TGTGCCAGCAGTTTGACAGGAGCTTATAATTCACCCCTCCACTTT	CASSLTGAYNSPLHF
few	TRBV7-2	TRBJ1-5	-	TGTGCCAGCAGCTCGCAGGGTGGAGGGCAGCCCCAGCATTTT	CASSSQGGGQPQHF
-	TRBV30	TRBJ1-2	-	TGTGCCTGGAGTGTATTCAGGGTTCAAGATGGCTACACCTTC	CAWSVFRVQDGYTF
few	TRBV29-1	TRBJ2-2	TRBD1	TGCAGCGTTGTGTCAGGGGGCCTCGGCACCGGGGAGCTGTTTTTT	CSVVSGGLGTGELFF
once	TRBV14	TRBJ2-1	TRBD2	TGTGCCAGCAGCCTGGGACTAGCGGACACTGTCATCTACAATGAGCAGTTCTTC	CASSLGLADTVIYNEQFF
few	TRBV21-1	TRBJ2-7	-	TGTGCCAGCAGCAAAGGACCTGAGGAGTACGAGCAGTACTTC	CASSKGPEEYEQYF
-	TRBV19	TRBJ1-2	-	TGTGCCAGTAGTATAAGTAAGGGGAACTATGGCTACACCTTC	CASSISKGNYGYTF
-	TRBV3-1/TRBV3-2	TRBJ2-7	-	TGTGCCAGCAGCCAAGGAACAGGTCTTTACGAGCAGTACTTC	CASSQGTGLYEQYF
medium-sized	TRBV9	TRBJ2-7	-	TGTGCCAGCAGCGGGTTAGACAGATTTTATTCCTACGAGCAGTACTTC	CASSGLDRFYSYEQYF
-	TRBV27	TRBJ1-4	-	TGTGCCAGCAGTACAACACCGGAAAAACTGTTTTTT	CASSTTPEKLFF
-	TRBV6-6	TRBJ1-1	-	TGTGCCAGCAGTAGACTTGGGGGGGACACTGAAGCTTTCTTT	CASSRLGGDTEAFF
few	TRBV5-6	TRBJ1-2	-	TGTGCCAGCAGCGGGAACAGGGCCTATGGCTACACCTTC	CASSGNRAYGYTF
-	TRBV28	TRBJ2-7	TRBD2	TGTGCCAGCATCGGAAACGGAATAAGGACTAGCGGGAGGGTTGAGCAGTACTTC	CASIGNGIRTSGRVEQYF
-	TRBV30	TRBJ1-2	TRBD1	TGTGCCTGGAGTAGAACAGGGGGCCGGTTTAACTATGGCTACACCTTC	CAWSRTGGRFNYGYTF
-	TRBV5-1	TRBJ2-7	-	TGCGCCAGCAGCTTGGCGCCAGGCCTGTACGAGCAGTACTTC	CASSLAPGLYEQYF
-	TRBV11-3	TRBJ2-7	TRBD1	TGTGCCAGCAGCTTAGAGAGGGGGCAGGAGCAGTACTTC	CASSLERGQEQYF
-	TRBV20-1	TRBJ2-3	TRBD1	TGCAGTGCTAGTCGGCCAGGGGGCGGTGGCACAGATACGCAGTATTTT	CSASRPGGGGTDTQYF
-	TRBV7-2	TRBJ1-2	TRBD1	TGTGCCAGCAGCACTACCGGGACAGCCTACTATGGCTACACCTTC	CASSTTGTAYYGYTF
-	TRBV18	TRBJ2-1	-	TGTGCCAGCTCACCGATGCTAGTGGAGGCCCTACGGATCGGGAAAACCTACAATGAGCAGTTCTTC	CASSPMLVEALRIGKTYNEQFF